These 10 T cell receptor beta chains originate from one sample sequenced in a study of cytomegalovirus exposure and HLA in healthy donors. Method: immunoSEQ multiplex PCR; TCRdb's copy keeps in-frame clones and lacks some. The table lists 150,000 to 200,000 clones, 84% of them singletons. Source material: PBMCs. The receptors were sampled from a man younger than 45 in good health and CMV-seropositive.

CDR3 region: CASSGDIQETQYF. The CDR3 DNA reads TGTGCCAGCAGCGGGGACATCCAAGAGACCCAGTACTTC. This chain joins TRBV5-4 and TRBJ2-5, with D possibly being TRBD1 (6 bases). Germline lookup yields CDR1 SGHNT and CDR2 YYREEE (reference sequence). The CDR3 spans 13 residues. Trimming left V 4 bases short and J 1 base short, with 8 bases between.

The chain has TRBV9 and TRBJ2-5; 12 bases fit TRBD2. V lost 3 bases and J lost 5; bases outside the gene matches: 5. CDR1 is SGDLS and CDR2 is YYNGEE in the germline V gene. This CDR3 contains 15 residues. This CDR3 is CASSGPSGGAETQYF. CDR3 sequence (DNA): TGTGCCAGCAGCGGCCCTAGCGGGGGGGCGGAGACCCAGTACTTC.

This clone has only one observation. The rearrangement joins TRBV30 to TRBJ2-7; the D gene is possibly TRBD1 (6 bases). Looked up from germline, CDR1 is GTSNPN and CDR2 is SVGIG (reference sequence). The V end was cut by 2 bases, the J end by 6 bases, with 14 bases between. The CDR3 loop spans 13 amino acids. The DNA of the CDR3 is TGTGCCTGGAGTACCGGGACACTTCGCGAGCAGTACTTC. The encoded protein is CAWSTGTLREQYF.

The chain couples TRBV11-2 to TRBJ1-5; 8 bases match TRBD1. This CDR3 comprises 13 residues. J gave up 7 bases and V 5 bases, and 4 bases lay outside the gene matches. The V gene's germline CDR1 is SGHAT and CDR2 FQNNGV. CDR3 coding DNA: TGTGCCAGCAGCCAGGACAGGGACCAGCCCCAGCATTTT. It encodes CASSQDRDQPQHF. The full variable domain, its missing parts supplied by reference TRBV11-2 and TRBJ1-5, is EAGVAQSPRYKIIEKRQSVAFWCNPISGHATLYWYQQILGQGPKLLIQFQNNGVVDDSQLPKDRFSAERLKGVDSTLKIQPAKLEDSAVYLCASSQDRDQPQHFGDGTRLSIL.

This rearrangement joins TRBV7-2 to TRBJ2-7; TRBD1 matches at 8 bases. This CDR3 is 14 amino acids long. Germline V gives CDR1 SGHTA, CDR2 FQGNSA. V lost 5 bases and J lost 5; bases outside the gene matches: 8. The CDR3 sequence is CASSMMTGANEQYF. The CDR3 DNA is TGTGCCAGCAGCATGATGACAGGGGCGAACGAGCAGTACTTC.

This clone has more than one count but fewer than ten. The rearrangement uses TRBV21-1 and TRBJ2-4; the D call in the table, TRBD1, was not verified against the DNA. TRBV21-1 represents a pseudogene. This CDR3 contains 13 residues. CDR3 bases: TGTGCCAGCAGCAACATGGCCAAAAACATTCAGTACTTC. This encodes CASSNMAKNIQYF.

This rearrangement joins TRBV28 to TRBJ2-7; possible D gene TRBD2, 5 bases. This CDR3 contains 14 residues. Trimming cost V 7 bases and J 3 bases, with 16 bases left between them. Germline CDR1 reads MDHEN; CDR2 reads SYDVKM. This CDR3 reads CASTPAREIYEQYF. For the CDR3, the DNA is TGTGCCAGCACCCCGGCGAGGGAAATCTACGAGCAGTACTTC.

The chain is built from TRBV5-6 and TRBJ1-5; weak D call: TRBD1 (6 bases). The CDR3 has 14 residues. Trimming took off 1 base at V and 4 bases at J, with 9 bases between the two ends. From germline, CDR1 is SGHDT and CDR2 YYEEEE. This CDR3 is CASSLWGQNQPQHF. CDR3 coding DNA: TGTGCCAGCAGCTTGTGGGGGCAGAATCAGCCCCAGCATTTT.

For the CDR3, the DNA is TGTGCCAGCACCGAAGAAGAACTAGGCCATTTGATCTACAATGAGCAGTTCTTC. Protein sequence: CASTEEELGHLIYNEQFF. The chain couples TRBV7-8 to TRBJ2-1, with D maybe TRBD2 (5 bases). Between the trimmed V and J ends, which lost 7 bases and 3 bases, there was a span of 25 bases. The CDR3 has 18 residues. The germline V gene encodes CDR1 SGHVS and CDR2 FQNEAQ.

The chain is built from TRBV10-3 and TRBJ2-3, with a weak D call TRBD2 (7 bases). Trimming cost V 3 bases and J 3 bases, with 13 bases left between them. The CDR3 totals 15 residues. CDR1 and CDR2 (germline): ENHRY, SYGVKD. CDR3 nucleotide sequence: TGTGCCATCAGTGATGGGGGGGGCGGGACAGATACGCAGTATTTT. Translating gives CAISDGGGGTDTQYF.